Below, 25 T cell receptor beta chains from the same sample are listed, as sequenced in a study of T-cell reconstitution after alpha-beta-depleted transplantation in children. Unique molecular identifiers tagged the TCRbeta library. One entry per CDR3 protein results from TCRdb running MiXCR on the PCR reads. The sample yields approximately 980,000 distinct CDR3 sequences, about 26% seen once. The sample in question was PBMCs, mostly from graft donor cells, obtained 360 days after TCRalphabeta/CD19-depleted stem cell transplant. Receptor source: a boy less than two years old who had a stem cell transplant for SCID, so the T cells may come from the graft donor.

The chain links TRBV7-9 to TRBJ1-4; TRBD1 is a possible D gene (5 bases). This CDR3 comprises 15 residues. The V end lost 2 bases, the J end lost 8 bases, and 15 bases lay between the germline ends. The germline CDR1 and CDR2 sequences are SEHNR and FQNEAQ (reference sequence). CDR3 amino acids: CASSLIGRGGEKLFF. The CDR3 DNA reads TGTGCCAGCAGCTTAATCGGAAGGGGCGGGGAAAAACTGTTTTTT.

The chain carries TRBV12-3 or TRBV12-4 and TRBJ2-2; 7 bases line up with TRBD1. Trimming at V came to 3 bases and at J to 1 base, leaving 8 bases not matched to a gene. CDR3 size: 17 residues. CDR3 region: CASSFGWGQMNTGELFF. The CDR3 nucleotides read TGTGCCAGCAGTTTCGGTTGGGGACAGATGAACACCGGGGAGCTGTTTTTT.

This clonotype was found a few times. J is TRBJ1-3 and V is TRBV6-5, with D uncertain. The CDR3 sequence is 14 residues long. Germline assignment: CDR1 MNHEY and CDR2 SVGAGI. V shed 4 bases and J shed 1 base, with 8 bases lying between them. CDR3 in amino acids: CASSWAGSGNTIYF. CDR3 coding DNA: TGTGCCAGCAGTTGGGCGGGTTCTGGAAACACCATATATTTT.

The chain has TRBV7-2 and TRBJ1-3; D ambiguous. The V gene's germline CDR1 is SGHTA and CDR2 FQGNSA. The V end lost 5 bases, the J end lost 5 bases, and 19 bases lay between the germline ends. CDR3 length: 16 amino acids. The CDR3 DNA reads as TGTGCCAGCAGCCCGAACCCGGGATATCTACGAAACACCATATATTTT. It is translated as CASSPNPGYLRNTIYF.

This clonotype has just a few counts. The chain's CDR3 is CASSLGDISYEQYF. CDR3 DNA sequence: TGTGCCAGCAGCTTAGGTGACATCTCCTACGAGCAGTACTTC. J is TRBJ2-7 and V is TRBV7-2; D is unclear. V was shortened by 1 base and J by 0 bases, with 7 bases between the two germline ends. The CDR3 has 14 residues. Germline assignment: CDR1 SGHTA and CDR2 FQGNSA.

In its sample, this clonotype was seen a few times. The CDR3 nucleotides are TGTGCCAGCAGCGATCCTCGACAGCCCGGGAAAGAGACCCAGTACTTC. Its protein is CASSDPRQPGKETQYF. V gene TRBV9 combines with J gene TRBJ2-5; the D gene could be TRBD1 or TRBD2 (5 bases each). Germline V CDR1 and CDR2: SGDLS, YYNGEE. CDR3 length equals 16 residues. Trimming removed 3 bases from V and 3 bases from J, with 18 bases in between.

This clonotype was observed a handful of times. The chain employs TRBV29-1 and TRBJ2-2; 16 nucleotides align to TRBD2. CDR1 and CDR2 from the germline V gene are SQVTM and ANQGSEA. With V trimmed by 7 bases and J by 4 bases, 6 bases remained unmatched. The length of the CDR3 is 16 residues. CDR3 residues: CSGGLAGGRGTGELFF. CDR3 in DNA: TGCAGCGGGGGACTAGCGGGGGGGCGTGGCACCGGGGAGCTGTTTTTT.

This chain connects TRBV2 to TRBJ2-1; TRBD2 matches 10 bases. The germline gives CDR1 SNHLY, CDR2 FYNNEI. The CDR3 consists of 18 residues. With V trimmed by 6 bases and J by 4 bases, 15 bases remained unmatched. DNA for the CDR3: TGTGCCAGCAGCGCCACCCTAGCGGGGGCCCCTAAATACAATGAGCAGTTCTTC. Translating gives CASSATLAGAPKYNEQFF.

Here the CDR3 reads CASSVGGDHWETQYF. The CDR3 nucleotides are TGTGCCAGCAGCGTCGGCGGGGACCATTGGGAGACCCAGTACTTC. V gene TRBV9 combines with J gene TRBJ2-5; possibly TRBD2 for D (6 bases). The CDR3 is made up of 15 amino acids. The germline CDR1 and CDR2 sequences are SGDLS and YYNGEE. V was clipped by 2 bases and J by 5 bases, with 16 bases between them.

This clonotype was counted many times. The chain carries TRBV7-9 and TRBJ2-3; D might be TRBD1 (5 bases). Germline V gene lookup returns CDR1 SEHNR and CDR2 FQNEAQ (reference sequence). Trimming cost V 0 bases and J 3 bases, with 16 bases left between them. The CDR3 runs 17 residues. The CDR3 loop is CASSLAAWGRATDTQYF. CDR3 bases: TGTGCCAGCAGCTTAGCCGCTTGGGGCCGAGCGACAGATACGCAGTATTTT.

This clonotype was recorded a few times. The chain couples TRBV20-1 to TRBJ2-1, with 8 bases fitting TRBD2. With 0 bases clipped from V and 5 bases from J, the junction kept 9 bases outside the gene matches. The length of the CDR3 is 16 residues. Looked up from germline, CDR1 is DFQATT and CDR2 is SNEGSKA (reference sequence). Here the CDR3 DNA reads TGCAGTGCTAGAGACCTAGCGGGCCTTACCCACAATGAGCAGTTCTTC. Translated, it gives CSARDLAGLTHNEQFF.

The CDR3 coding sequence is TGCGCCAGCAGCCCTTCTCATAGCGGGGGGGTTAGCACAGATACGCAGTATTTT. Amino acid sequence: CASSPSHSGGVSTDTQYF. The chain has TRBV4-3 and TRBJ2-3; 11 nucleotides match TRBD2. V trimming: 4 bases; J trimming: 0 bases; junction bases outside the gene matches: 9. The CDR3 has 18 amino acids. In germline, CDR1 is LGHNA, CDR2 YSLEER.

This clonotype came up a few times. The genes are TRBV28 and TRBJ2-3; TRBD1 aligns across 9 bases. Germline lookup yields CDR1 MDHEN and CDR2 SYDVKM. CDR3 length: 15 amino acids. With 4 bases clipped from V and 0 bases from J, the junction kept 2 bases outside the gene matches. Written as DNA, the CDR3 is TGTGCCAGCAGTTGGGACAGGGAAAGCACAGATACGCAGTATTTT. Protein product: CASSWDRESTDTQYF.

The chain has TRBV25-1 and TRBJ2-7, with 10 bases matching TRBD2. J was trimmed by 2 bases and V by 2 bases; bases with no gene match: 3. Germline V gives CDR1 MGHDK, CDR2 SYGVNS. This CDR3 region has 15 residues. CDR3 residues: CASSEGLAAPYEQYF. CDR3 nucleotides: TGTGCCAGCAGTGAAGGACTAGCGGCTCCCTACGAGCAGTACTTC.

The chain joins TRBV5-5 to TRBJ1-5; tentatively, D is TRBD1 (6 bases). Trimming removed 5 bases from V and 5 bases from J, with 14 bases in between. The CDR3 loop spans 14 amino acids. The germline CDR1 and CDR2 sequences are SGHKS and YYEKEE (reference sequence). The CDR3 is CASRSGQSDQPQHF. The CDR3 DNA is TGTGCCAGCAGATCCGGACAGTCCGATCAGCCCCAGCATTTT. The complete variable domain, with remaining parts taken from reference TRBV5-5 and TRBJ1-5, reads DAGVTQSPTHLIKTRGQQVTLRCSPISGHKSVSWYQQVLGQGPQFIFQYYEKEERGRGNFPDRFSARQFPNYSSELNVNALLLGDSALYLCASRSGQSDQPQHFGDGTRLSIL.

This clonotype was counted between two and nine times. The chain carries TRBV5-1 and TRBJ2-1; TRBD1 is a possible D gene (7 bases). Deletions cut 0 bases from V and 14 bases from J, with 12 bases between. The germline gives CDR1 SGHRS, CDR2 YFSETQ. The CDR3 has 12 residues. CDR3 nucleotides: TGCGCCAGCAGCTTGGGGCAGGGGGGTAAGTTCTTC. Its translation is CASSLGQGGKFF.

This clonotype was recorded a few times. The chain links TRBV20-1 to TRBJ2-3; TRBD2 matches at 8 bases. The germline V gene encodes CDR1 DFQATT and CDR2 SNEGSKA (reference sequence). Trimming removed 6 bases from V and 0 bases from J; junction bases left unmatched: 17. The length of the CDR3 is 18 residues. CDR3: CSAPSGLVAGVSTDTQYF. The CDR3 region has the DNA TGCAGTGCACCATCGGGACTAGTGGCGGGGGTGAGCACAGATACGCAGTATTTT.

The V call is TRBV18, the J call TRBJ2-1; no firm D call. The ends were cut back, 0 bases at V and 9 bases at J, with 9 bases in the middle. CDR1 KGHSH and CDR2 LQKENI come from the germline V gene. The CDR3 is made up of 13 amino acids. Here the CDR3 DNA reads TGTGCCAGCTCACCACCGGCGTCTGGTGAGCAGTTCTTC. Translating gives CASSPPASGEQFF.

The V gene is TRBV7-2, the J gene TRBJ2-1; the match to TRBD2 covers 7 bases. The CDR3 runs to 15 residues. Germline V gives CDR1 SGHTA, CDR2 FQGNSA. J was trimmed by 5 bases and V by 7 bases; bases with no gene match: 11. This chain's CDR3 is CASTTPGGAHNEQFF. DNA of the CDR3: TGTGCCAGCACCACCCCGGGGGGAGCGCACAATGAGCAGTTCTTC.

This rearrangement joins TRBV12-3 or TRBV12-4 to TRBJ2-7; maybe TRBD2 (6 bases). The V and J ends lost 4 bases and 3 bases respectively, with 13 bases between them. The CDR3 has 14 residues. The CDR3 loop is CASSSRDSVYEQYF. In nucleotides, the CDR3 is TGTGCCAGCAGTTCCCGGGACTCTGTCTACGAGCAGTACTTC.

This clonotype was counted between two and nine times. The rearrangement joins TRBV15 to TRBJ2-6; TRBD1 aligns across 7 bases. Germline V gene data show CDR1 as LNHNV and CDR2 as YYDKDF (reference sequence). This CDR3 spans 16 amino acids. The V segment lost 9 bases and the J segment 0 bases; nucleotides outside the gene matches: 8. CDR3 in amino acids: CATESGTVSGANVLTF. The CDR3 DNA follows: TGTGCCACAGAATCCGGGACAGTCTCTGGGGCCAACGTCCTGACTTTC.

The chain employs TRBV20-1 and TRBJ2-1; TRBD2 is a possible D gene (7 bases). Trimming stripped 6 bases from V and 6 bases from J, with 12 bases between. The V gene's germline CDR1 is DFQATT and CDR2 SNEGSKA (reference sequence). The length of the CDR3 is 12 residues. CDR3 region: CSAWGGRNEQFF. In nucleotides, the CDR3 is TGCAGTGCCTGGGGGGGGCGCAATGAGCAGTTCTTC.

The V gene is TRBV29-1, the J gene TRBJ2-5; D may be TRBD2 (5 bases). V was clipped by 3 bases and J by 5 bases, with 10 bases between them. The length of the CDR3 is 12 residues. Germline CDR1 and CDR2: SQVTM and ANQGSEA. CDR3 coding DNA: TGCAGCGTTGACGAGGGATACGAGACCCAGTACTTC. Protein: CSVDEGYETQYF.

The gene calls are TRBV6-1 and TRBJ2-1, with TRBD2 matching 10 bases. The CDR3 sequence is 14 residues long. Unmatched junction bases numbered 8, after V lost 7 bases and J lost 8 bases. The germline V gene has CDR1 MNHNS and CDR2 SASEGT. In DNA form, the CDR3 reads TGTGCCAGCATTGCCAGCGGGGGGGCCGATGAGCAGTTCTTC. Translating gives CASIASGGADEQFF.

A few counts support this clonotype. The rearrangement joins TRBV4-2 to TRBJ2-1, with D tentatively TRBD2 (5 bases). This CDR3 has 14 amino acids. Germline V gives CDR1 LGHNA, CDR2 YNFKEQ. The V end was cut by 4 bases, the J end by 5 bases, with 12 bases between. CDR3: CASSRLSGNNEQFF. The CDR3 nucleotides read TGTGCCAGCAGCCGCCTTTCGGGAAACAATGAGCAGTTCTTC.